The present T cell receptor beta chain was sequenced within a study of vaccination effects on CD4 cells after COVID-19. Across the study: It was two doses of either the BNT162b2 or mRNA-1273 vaccine that participants received.

This table comes from immunoSEQ multiplex PCR, and its TCRdb copy is limited to in-frame clones, with some not included. The data show about 79,000 clones, about 74% seen once. With 2 bases clipped from V and 0 bases from J, the junction kept 8 bases outside the gene matches. The CDR3 has 17 amino acids. About this clone itself: Its antigen is not known.

In the ViraFEST assay, antigen-specific CD4+ clonotypes were identified by expansion after peptide-pool stimulation. At the end of around eleven days of culture, CD4+ T cells were isolated. The receptor was isolated from a human donor who received a COVID-19 vaccine. V and J are TRBV23-1 and TRBJ1-2, with 8 positions matching TRBD1. TRBV23-1 is classed as an ORF, of uncertain function. Material: CD4+ T cells from PBMCs cultured with HCoV-229E spike peptides, obtained before COVID-19 vaccination. The CDR3: CASSQRRGQGPNYGYTF. The CDR3, as DNA: TGCGCCAGCAGTCAACGCCGAGGACAGGGACCTAACTATGGCTACACCTTC.